This T cell receptor (beta chain) originates from a study of blood T cells in healthy people across ages. A second PCR, run for roughly 7 to 11 cycles, used a sample-barcoded 5' primer plus a J-beta primer mix. TCRdb re-derived calls from the 5' RACE reads in MiXCR, one entry per CDR3 protein. The sample contains nearly 800,000 distinct CDR3 sequences, 25% of which appear only once. The CDR3 length is 17 residues. With 1 base clipped from V and 0 bases from J, the junction kept 7 bases outside the gene matches. From germline, CDR1 is LGHNA and CDR2 YNFKEQ. This clonotype has more than one count but fewer than ten. The antigen remains undetermined. Findings and limits, study-wide: Percentage of naive T cells showed a strong correlation with TCR beta diversity.

These data were likewise used in another study, on T cells of mothers and their children. That paper notes: Related and unrelated pairs show similar shaping of TCR recombination output by thymic selection. Overlap measured in related mother-child pairs was slightly, non-significantly higher than in unrelated pairs.

The sequencing input was blood. V gene TRBV4-2 combines with J gene TRBJ2-3; 7 nucleotides line up with TRBD1. The clonotype was recovered from a boy between 10 and 17 years old in good health. The CDR3 is CASSQAIQGFSTDTQYF. CDR3 sequence (DNA): TGTGCCAGCAGCCAAGCAATACAGGGGTTCAGCACAGATACGCAGTATTTT.